This record covers a single TCR beta chain. These data originate in a study of blood T cell repertoires in COVID-19. As for the study in general: PBMCs, B-cell-depleted T cells, or T cells were the source of the cDNA or gDNA that made up the material.

Across about two dozen US areas, participants ranged in age from 18 to 89 years. Trimming pared 6 bases from V and 6 bases from J, leaving 9 bases between. Per the germline V gene, CDR1 is SGHTS and CDR2 is YDEGEE. The CDR3 consists of 11 residues. As originally analysed: Estimates of nucleated cell counts were drawn from the amplification of reference gene primers. Some clones are missing from TCRdb's copy, which holds only in-frame ones; the method was immunoSEQ multiplex PCR. Clone size and V and J calls were adopted from that table, with D and trimming inferred from the DNA. The repertoire includes 310,000 or so clones, 70% to 90% of them detected once, and under 6.5% sits in the top ten.

The clonotype comes from a woman under 40 who had recovered from COVID-19. The chain is built from TRBV5-8 and TRBJ1-1; D remains ambiguous. The sequenced material came from PBMCs or T cells enriched from blood (not recorded which). For the CDR3, the DNA is TGTGCCAGCATCTCCCGCGCTGAAGCTTTCTTT. Translating it yields CASISRAEAFF.